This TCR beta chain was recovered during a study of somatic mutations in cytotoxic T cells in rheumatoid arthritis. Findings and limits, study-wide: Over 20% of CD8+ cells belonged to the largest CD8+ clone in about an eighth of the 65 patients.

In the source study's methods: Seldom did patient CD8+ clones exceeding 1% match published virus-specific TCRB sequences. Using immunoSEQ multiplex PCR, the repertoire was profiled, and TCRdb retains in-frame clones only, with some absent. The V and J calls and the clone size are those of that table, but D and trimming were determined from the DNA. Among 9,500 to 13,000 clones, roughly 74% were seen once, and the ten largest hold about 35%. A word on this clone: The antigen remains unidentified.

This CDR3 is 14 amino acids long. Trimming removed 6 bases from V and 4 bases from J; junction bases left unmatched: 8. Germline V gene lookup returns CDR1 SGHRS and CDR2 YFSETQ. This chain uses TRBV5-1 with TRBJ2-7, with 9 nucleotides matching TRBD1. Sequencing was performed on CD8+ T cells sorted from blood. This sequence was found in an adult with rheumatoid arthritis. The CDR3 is CASTQGQGAYEQYF. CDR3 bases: TGCGCCAGCACCCAGGGACAGGGCGCTTACGAGCAGTACTTC.